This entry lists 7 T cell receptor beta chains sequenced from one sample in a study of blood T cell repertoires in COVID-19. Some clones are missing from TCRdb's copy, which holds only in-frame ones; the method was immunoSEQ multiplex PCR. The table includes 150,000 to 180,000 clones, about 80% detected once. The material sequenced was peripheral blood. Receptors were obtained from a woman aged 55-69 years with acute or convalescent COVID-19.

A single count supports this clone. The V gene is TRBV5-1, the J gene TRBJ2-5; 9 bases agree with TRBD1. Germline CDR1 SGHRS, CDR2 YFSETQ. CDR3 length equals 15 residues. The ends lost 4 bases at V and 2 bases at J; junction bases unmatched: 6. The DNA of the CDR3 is TGCGCCAGCAGCCAACCGGGACAGGGACAAGAGACCCAGTACTTC. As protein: CASSQPGQGQETQYF.

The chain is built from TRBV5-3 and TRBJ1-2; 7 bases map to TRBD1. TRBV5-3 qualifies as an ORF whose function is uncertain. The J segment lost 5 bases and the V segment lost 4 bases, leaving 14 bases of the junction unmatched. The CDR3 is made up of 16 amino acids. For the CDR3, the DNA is TGTGCCAGAAGCGGCAGGGGGAAGGCGGTCGAGTATGGCTACACCTTC. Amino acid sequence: CARSGRGKAVEYGYTF.

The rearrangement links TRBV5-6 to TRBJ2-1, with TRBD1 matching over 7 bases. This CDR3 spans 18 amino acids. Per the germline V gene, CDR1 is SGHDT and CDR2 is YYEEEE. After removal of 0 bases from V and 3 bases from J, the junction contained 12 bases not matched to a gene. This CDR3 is CASSLEEGAGPNYNEQFF. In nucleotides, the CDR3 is TGTGCCAGCAGCTTGGAAGAGGGGGCAGGGCCCAACTACAATGAGCAGTTCTTC. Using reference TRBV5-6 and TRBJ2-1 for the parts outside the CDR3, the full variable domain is DAGVTQSPTHLIKTRGQQVTLRCSPKSGHDTVSWYQQALGQGPQFIFQYYEEEERQRGNFPDRFSGHQFPNYSSELNVNALLLGDSALYLCASSLEEGAGPNYNEQFFGPGTRLTVL.

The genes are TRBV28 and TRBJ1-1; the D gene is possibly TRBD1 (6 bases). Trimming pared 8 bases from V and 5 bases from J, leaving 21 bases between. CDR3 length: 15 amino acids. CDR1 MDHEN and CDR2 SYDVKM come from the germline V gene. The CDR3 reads CASRRGGGGNTEAFF. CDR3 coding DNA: TGTGCCAGCCGCCGCGGAGGGGGGGGCAATACTGAAGCTTTCTTT.

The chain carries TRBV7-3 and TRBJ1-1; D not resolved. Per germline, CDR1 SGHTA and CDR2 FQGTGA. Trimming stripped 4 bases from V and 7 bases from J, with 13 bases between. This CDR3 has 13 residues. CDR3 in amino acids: CASSSRHGFEAFF. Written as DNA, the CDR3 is TGTGCCAGCAGCTCAAGACACGGATTTGAAGCTTTCTTT.

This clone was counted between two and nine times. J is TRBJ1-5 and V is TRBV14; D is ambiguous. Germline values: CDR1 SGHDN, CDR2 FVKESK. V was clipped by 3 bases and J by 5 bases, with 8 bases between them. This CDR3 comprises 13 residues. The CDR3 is CASSQGRDQPQHF. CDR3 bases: TGTGCCAGCAGCCAGGGCAGAGATCAGCCCCAGCATTTT.

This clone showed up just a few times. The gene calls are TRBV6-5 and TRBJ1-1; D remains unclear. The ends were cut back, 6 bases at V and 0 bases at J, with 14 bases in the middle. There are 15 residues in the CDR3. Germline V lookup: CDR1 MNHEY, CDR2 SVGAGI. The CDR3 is CASRIGVQMNTEAFF. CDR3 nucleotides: TGTGCCAGCAGAATCGGAGTGCAGATGAACACTGAAGCTTTCTTT.